This T cell receptor beta chain was identified during a study of graft-versus-host responses after intestinal transplantation (dated by TCRdb to about 2021). Turning to the overall study: Multivisceral, liver-intestinal, or isolated intestinal transplants were received by the recipients. Donor T cell macrochimerism was defined as a peak of at least 4% donor T cells among recipient peripheral blood mononuclear cells. Graft-versus-host and host-versus-graft alloreactive T cell clones were tracked in the graft, circulation and bone marrow after intestinal transplantation using bulk TCR-beta CDR3 sequencing. A cohort of some 24 intestinal transplant recipients, including one retransplant, was enrolled, and a few patients lacking pretransplant specimens were excluded. To identify alloreactive clones, pre-transplant mixed lymphocyte reaction products were sequenced and compared with unstimulated pre-transplant donor and recipient T cells. Instead of going to the commercial service, samples from a few later patients were sequenced in-house on an Illumina MiSeq and processed with MiXCR. Every recipient was given anti-thymocyte globulin induction, followed by about 3 years of maintenance tacrolimus and steroids.

Blood samples were collected up to 4 times in the first month after transplant and then at least monthly when available. Libraries came from the immunoSEQ multiplex PCR assay. Adaptive Biotechnologies carried out high-throughput TCR-beta CDR3 sequencing of genomic DNA for most patients. On the authors' methods: Adaptive's ImmunoSEQ software supplied the TCR sequencing data for 18 patients, while MiXCR and VDJtools were used to process a few other patients. CDR3 nucleotide sequences shared between donor and recipient were removed because the origin of such sequences could not be assigned. To be classed as alloreactive, a clone needed at least 2-fold expansion over unstimulated cells and a minimum CFSE-low frequency of 0.002% (template counts) or 0.001% (read counts). A clone was considered mappable if detected in the sequenced pre-transplant spleen, lymph node, or MLR CFSE-low populations of the donor or recipient. Cumulative frequency of alloreactive clones was calculated as a percentage of all sequences weighted by copy number. TCRdb retrieved this table from immuneACCESS and kept in-frame rearrangements only. Not all clones are present; in checked studies, unresolved V genes account for under half, and no reason is known for the remainder. D and trimming come from the DNA, and the V and J calls and clone size come from that table. This sample lists about 24,000 clones; approximately 83% were detected once. About 0.98% of the sample is in the top ten clones.

What the research found in general, with its limitations: The relatively low number and heterogeneity of intestinal transplant patients limited the conclusions. Peak levels of circulating GvH clones were associated with declines in HvG clones early after transplant. In patients with donor T cell macrochimerism, the allografts had high GvH to HvG T cell clonal ratios. GvH clones were detected in recipient bone marrow, and some appeared earlier in ileal mucosa or blood, consistent with an intestinal mucosal origin.

On this clone itself: It lacks a known antigen. Per-base qualities were not stored, and no clone one base away is much larger.

Counted from cysteine to phenylalanine, this CDR3 has 15 amino acids. The DNA shown is the 45-base CDR3, in frame from base 1. The germline V gene (reference sequence) specifies SGHNT as CDR1 and YYREEE as CDR2. Compared with germline, V lacks 4 bases and J lacks 8 bases; bases without a gene match: 6. The sequenced sample was PBMCs, obtained 450 to 480 days after intestinal transplant. The clonotype originates from a human patient who received an intestinal transplant, so some T cells may come from the graft donor. In this chain, TRBV5-4 is recombined with TRBJ2-1; 13 bases in the junction line up with TRBD2. The CDR3 protein sequence reads: CASSTTSGRVYEQFF. The sequenced DNA: TGTGCCAGCAGCACAACTAGCGGGAGGGTGTATGAGCAGTTCTTC. This CDR3, with the reference TRBV5-4 and TRBJ2-1 proteins standing in past its ends, gives the full variable domain ETGVTQSPTHLIKTRGQQVTLRCSSQSGHNTVSWYQQALGQGPQFIFQYYREEENGRGNFPPRFSGLQFPNYSSELNVNALELDDSALYLCASSTTSGRVYEQFFGPGTRLTVL.